This T cell receptor beta chain was obtained from a study of T cell clonotyping in hematopoietic cell transplantation. V dropped 1 base and J dropped 3; count of bases not matched to a gene: 9. This CDR3 comprises 18 residues. CDR1 is SGHDN, CDR2 FVKESK, per germline. Profiling relied on immunoSEQ multiplex PCR, and the TCRdb table lists in-frame clones only, not all of them. The sample comprises over 45,000 clones, 80% to 90% of which are singletons, and about 5.6% rests with the top ten. Time point: recipient sample about 28 days before transplant, after cytoreduction. This specimen was peripheral blood mononuclear cells, taken before stem cell transplant. This chain connects TRBV14 to TRBJ2-1; TRBD2 matches 10 bases. This receptor was identified in a man aged 55 to 69 with biphenotypic leukemia. Some clones in this sample may be carry-over from other donors' samples. CDR3 region: CASSQGLAGDGYYNEQFF. CDR3 DNA sequence: TGTGCCAGCAGCCAAGGGCTAGCGGGAGATGGGTACTACAATGAGCAGTTCTTC.